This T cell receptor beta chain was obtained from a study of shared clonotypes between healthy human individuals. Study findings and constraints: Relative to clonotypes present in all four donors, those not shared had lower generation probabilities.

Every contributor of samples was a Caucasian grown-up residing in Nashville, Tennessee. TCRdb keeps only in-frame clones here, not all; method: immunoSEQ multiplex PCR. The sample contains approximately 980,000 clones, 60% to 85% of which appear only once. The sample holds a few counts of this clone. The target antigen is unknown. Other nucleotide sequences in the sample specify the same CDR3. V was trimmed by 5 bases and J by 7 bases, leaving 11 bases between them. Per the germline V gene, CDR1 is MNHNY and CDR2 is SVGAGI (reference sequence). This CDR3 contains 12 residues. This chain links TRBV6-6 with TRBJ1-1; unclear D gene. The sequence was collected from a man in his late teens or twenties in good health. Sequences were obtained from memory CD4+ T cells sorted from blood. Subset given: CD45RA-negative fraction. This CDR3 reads CASSQGGIEAFF. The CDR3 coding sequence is TGTGCCAGCAGTCAAGGAGGCATTGAAGCTTTCTTT.